What follows are 11 T cell receptor beta chains derived from one specimen sequenced in a study of T-cell reconstitution after alpha-beta-depleted transplantation in children. Researchers prepared the TCRbeta library using unique molecular identifiers, the study reports. In TCRdb, the PCR reads were re-called with MiXCR into one record per CDR3 protein. The sample holds fewer than 700,000 distinct CDR3 sequences, over 10% seen once. Sequenced material: PBMCs, mostly from graft donor cells, taken 360 days after TCRalphabeta/CD19-depleted stem cell transplant. These receptors originate from a male patient between 5 and 17 years old who had a stem cell transplant for acute myeloid leukemia, so the T cells may come from the graft donor.

This clonotype was picked up many times. The chain carries TRBV28 and TRBJ2-7, with 10 bases that match TRBD1. With 7 bases clipped from V and 3 bases from J, the junction kept 6 bases outside the gene matches. The CDR3 consists of 14 residues. Germline V gene data show CDR1 as MDHEN and CDR2 as SYDVKM. The CDR3 sequence is CASNPGTGVYEQYF. DNA of the CDR3: TGTGCCAGCAACCCCGGGACAGGGGTCTACGAGCAGTACTTC.

This clonotype has just one count. This chain links TRBV14 with TRBJ2-1; D ambiguous. This CDR3 has 13 residues. Per the germline V gene, CDR1 is SGHDN and CDR2 is FVKESK. V shed 0 bases and J shed 7 bases, with 7 bases lying between them. This chain's CDR3 is CASSQDLRNEQFF. The CDR3 bases are TGTGCCAGCAGCCAAGATTTGAGGAATGAGCAGTTCTTC.

V usage is TRBV6-1 and J usage is TRBJ2-5; weak D call: TRBD1 (6 bases). Trimming stripped 6 bases from V and 0 bases from J, with 17 bases between. Germline CDR1 reads MNHNS; CDR2 reads SASEGT. The CDR3 has 16 amino acids. CDR3 loop: CASSHGQRQYQETQYF. The CDR3 DNA reads as TGTGCCAGCAGCCATGGACAGCGACAGTACCAAGAGACCCAGTACTTC.

This chain uses TRBV4-3 with TRBJ2-7, with D maybe TRBD2 (6 bases). The V end lost 1 base, the J end lost 7 bases, and 26 bases lay between the germline ends. The CDR3 is 18 amino acids. CDR1 and CDR2 from the germline V gene are LGHNA and YSLEER. The CDR3 loop is CASSQVWGLGGTSPEQYF. As DNA, the CDR3 is TGCGCCAGCAGCCAAGTATGGGGCTTGGGCGGGACTTCCCCAGAGCAGTACTTC.

The J gene is TRBJ2-1, the V gene TRBV5-1, with D possibly being TRBD1 or TRBD2 (5 bases each). Germline-derived CDR1 and CDR2 are SGHRS and YFSETQ. The CDR3 contains 17 residues. V was shortened by 0 bases and J by 4 bases, with 17 bases between the two germline ends. The CDR3 protein is CASSLGVGTSSYNEQFF. In DNA form, the CDR3 reads TGCGCCAGCAGCTTGGGAGTGGGGACGAGCTCATACAATGAGCAGTTCTTC.

This clonotype was seen a few times. The V gene is TRBV28, the J gene TRBJ2-5; D might be TRBD1 (6 bases). The CDR3 sequence is 13 residues long. Germline V gene sequence: CDR1 MDHEN, CDR2 SYDVKM. V shed 6 bases and J shed 4 bases, with 12 bases lying between them. The CDR3 sequence: CASRIQGRETQYF. The CDR3 coding sequence is TGTGCCAGCAGGATACAGGGCCGAGAGACCCAGTACTTC.

The chain links TRBV7-2 to TRBJ2-4; D is uncertain. Germline V gene lookup returns CDR1 SGHTA and CDR2 FQGNSA. With 5 bases removed from V and 7 bases from J, the gap between germline ends came to 15 bases. The CDR3 spans 14 residues. CDR3 bases: TGTGCCAGCAGCCCCGAGCGCCGGCCTAACATTCAGTACTTC. Its protein product is CASSPERRPNIQYF.

This clonotype was counted a few times. The chain links TRBV7-2 to TRBJ2-3; the D gene is possibly TRBD1 (5 bases). Germline V CDR1 and CDR2: SGHTA, FQGNSA. The CDR3 contains 13 residues. V dropped 4 bases and J dropped 5 bases, with 10 bases sitting between them. CDR3 DNA sequence: TGTGCCAGCAGCTCATTCAGGGTAGATACGCAGTATTTT. Protein: CASSSFRVDTQYF. The entire variable domain, with the rest obtained from reference TRBV7-2 and TRBJ2-3, is as follows: GAGVSQSPSNKVTEKGKDVELRCDPISGHTALYWYRQSLGQGLEFLIYFQGNSAPDKSGLPSDRFSAERTGGSVSTLTIQRTQQEDSAVYLCASSSFRVDTQYFGPGTRLTVL.

The rearrangement uses TRBV5-4 and TRBJ2-3, with unresolved D. This CDR3 spans 14 amino acids. V was pared by 0 bases and J by 4 bases, with 9 bases between. The V gene's germline CDR1 is SGHNT and CDR2 YYREEE (reference sequence). CDR3 sequence: CASSLADRPDTQYF. CDR3 nucleotide sequence: TGTGCCAGCAGCTTGGCCGATCGCCCAGATACGCAGTATTTT.

This sequence joins TRBV5-6 and TRBJ2-5, with TRBD2 identical over 13 bases. Germline assignment: CDR1 SGHDT and CDR2 YYEEEE. There are 17 residues in the CDR3. V was pared by 2 bases and J by 5 bases, with 9 bases of the junction left unmatched. The CDR3 DNA follows: TGTGCCAGCAGCTTCAGAACTAGCGGGAGGGGAGTGGAGACCCAGTACTTC. Residues: CASSFRTSGRGVETQYF. Complete variable domain (other parts from reference TRBV5-6 and TRBJ2-5): DAGVTQSPTHLIKTRGQQVTLRCSPKSGHDTVSWYQQALGQGPQFIFQYYEEEERQRGNFPDRFSGHQFPNYSSELNVNALLLGDSALYLCASSFRTSGRGVETQYFGPGTRLLVL.

This clonotype came up a few times. The rearrangement uses TRBV7-2 and TRBJ1-1; D unresolved. The CDR3 is 11 residues long. V lost 6 bases and J lost 7, with 9 bases in between. Per the germline V gene, CDR1 is SGHTA and CDR2 is FQGNSA. The CDR3 sequence: CASRSRVEAFF. The CDR3 region has the DNA TGTGCCAGCAGATCGAGAGTTGAAGCTTTCTTT.